Each of the 22 T cell receptor beta chains below was sequenced from the same sample in a study of cytomegalovirus exposure and HLA in healthy donors. The PCR had 60 Vbeta and 13 Jbeta primers. This table comes from immunoSEQ multiplex PCR, and its TCRdb copy is limited to in-frame clones, with some not included. The sample records 99,000 or so clones, about 16% being singletons. The source material was PBMCs. The receptor set was obtained from a female donor in good health and CMV-seronegative.

There are a few counts of this clone. This sequence joins TRBV25-1 and TRBJ2-7; the D gene is possibly TRBD1 (5 bases). The CDR3 covers 12 residues. The V end lost 5 bases, the J end lost 3 bases, and 8 bases lay between the germline ends. From germline, CDR1 is MGHDK and CDR2 SYGVNS. CDR3 sequence (DNA): TGTGCCAGCAGTTTGACAGACTACGAGCAGTACTTC. Its protein is CASSLTDYEQYF.

The chain employs TRBV9 and TRBJ2-2, with D possibly being TRBD2 (6 bases). V dropped 3 bases and J dropped 1 base, with 7 bases sitting between them. Germline V gene sequence: CDR1 SGDLS, CDR2 YYNGEE. The CDR3 loop spans 14 amino acids. Here the CDR3 reads CASSAGLNTGELFF. CDR3 sequence (DNA): TGTGCCAGCAGCGCGGGACTGAACACCGGGGAGCTGTTTTTT.

The sample holds a few counts of this clone. The chain carries TRBV9 and TRBJ2-3; a weak D match, TRBD1 (5 bases). The germline CDR1 and CDR2 sequences are SGDLS and YYNGEE. This CDR3 comprises 15 residues. Trimming shortened V by 0 bases and J by 5 bases, and 13 bases separated the two germline ends. The CDR3 sequence: CASSVGGGGEDTQYF. In DNA, the CDR3 is TGTGCCAGCAGCGTAGGGGGCGGTGGGGAAGATACGCAGTATTTT.

This chain connects TRBV6-5 to TRBJ2-1; D is uncertain. This CDR3 has 14 amino acids. Germline V CDR1 and CDR2: MNHEY, SVGAGI. V lost 0 bases to trimming and J lost 4 bases, with 7 bases between them. DNA for the CDR3: TGTGCCAGCAGTTACTCGGGCATGTACAATGAGCAGTTCTTC. Translation: CASSYSGMYNEQFF.

This clone appeared a few times. V usage is TRBV27 and J usage is TRBJ2-7; 7 positions match TRBD1. V trimming: 1 base; J trimming: 4 bases; junction bases outside the gene matches: 7. Per the germline V gene, CDR1 is MNHEY and CDR2 is SMNVEV (reference sequence). The CDR3 totals 15 residues. CDR3 amino acids: CASSLYTGTAYEQYF. For the CDR3, the DNA is TGTGCCAGCAGTTTATATACCGGGACAGCTTACGAGCAGTACTTC.

The chain has TRBV11-3 and TRBJ2-7; 7 nucleotides align to TRBD2. Germline V gene sequence: CDR1 SGHNT, CDR2 YENEEA. The CDR3 is made up of 18 amino acids. Trimming removed 5 bases from V and 2 bases from J; junction bases left unmatched: 18. The CDR3, as DNA: TGTGCCAGCAGCACGAACCCGACTAGCACCATTGGGACCTACGAGCAGTACTTC. Translated: CASSTNPTSTIGTYEQYF.

This clone was seen a few times. The chain recombines TRBV5-1 with TRBJ1-1, with 10 bases lining up with TRBD1. This CDR3 is 15 amino acids long. CDR1 is SGHRS and CDR2 is YFSETQ in the germline V gene. Germline trimming cut 4 bases from V and 3 bases from J; bases unmatched to any gene: 6. This chain's CDR3 is CASSPGTGAHTEAFF. The CDR3 DNA follows: TGCGCCAGCAGCCCCGGGACAGGGGCTCACACTGAAGCTTTCTTT.

V usage is TRBV6-5 and J usage is TRBJ2-5; TRBD2 aligns across 14 bases. This CDR3 is 16 amino acids long. V was clipped by 0 bases and J by 4 bases; unmatched bases: 1. In germline, CDR1 is MNHEY, CDR2 SVGAGI. CDR3 nucleotides: TGTGCCAGCAGTTACTCAGGACTAGCGGGAGGAGAGACCCAGTACTTC. Its translation is CASSYSGLAGGETQYF.

The chain recombines TRBV5-1 with TRBJ2-7; D unclear. This CDR3 region has 13 residues. Germline assignment: CDR1 SGHRS and CDR2 YFSETQ. V lost 0 bases to trimming and J lost 7 bases, with 11 bases between them. DNA of the CDR3: TGCGCCAGCAGCTTGGGCGGCAGCATGGAGCAGTACTTC. Translating it yields CASSLGGSMEQYF. Drawing the rest from reference TRBV5-1 and TRBJ2-7, the complete variable domain is KAGVTQTPRYLIKTRGQQVTLSCSPISGHRSVSWYQQTPGQGLQFLFEYFSETQRNKGNFPGRFSGRQFSNSRSEMNVSTLELGDSALYLCASSLGGSMEQYFGPGTRLTVT.

V usage is TRBV4-1 and J usage is TRBJ2-5, with a weak D call TRBD2 (5 bases). The CDR3 totals 15 residues. CDR1 is MGHRA, CDR2 YSYEKL, per germline. Trimming removed 1 base from V and 0 bases from J, with 9 bases in between. The CDR3 region is CASSQGETHQETQYF. CDR3 coding DNA: TGCGCCAGCAGCCAAGGGGAGACTCACCAAGAGACCCAGTACTTC.

V gene TRBV4-2 combines with J gene TRBJ2-7, with D perhaps matching TRBD1 (7 bases). V was trimmed by 2 bases and J by 4 bases, leaving 24 bases between them. The CDR3 has 18 amino acids. In germline, CDR1 is LGHNA, CDR2 YNFKEQ. The CDR3 DNA follows: TGTGCCAGCAGCCAATTACAATTGGCGGGACAGAGTTTTTACGAGCAGTACTTC. It codes for CASSQLQLAGQSFYEQYF.

This clone came up many times. The chain links TRBV13 to TRBJ2-3; D gene unclear. Trimming stripped 5 bases from V and 0 bases from J, with 6 bases between. This CDR3 has 13 residues. The germline V gene encodes CDR1 PRHDT and CDR2 FYEKMQ (reference sequence). The CDR3 DNA is TGTGCCAGCAGCCATGAGAGCACAGATACGCAGTATTTT. Translated, it gives CASSHESTDTQYF.

The chain links TRBV9 to TRBJ2-1; 10 bases are shared with TRBD2. This CDR3 contains 18 residues. Per germline, CDR1 SGDLS and CDR2 YYNGEE. After removal of 2 bases from V and 0 bases from J, the junction contained 8 bases not matched to a gene. CDR3 residues: CASSVRLAGELSYNEQFF. CDR3 DNA sequence: TGTGCCAGCAGCGTCAGGCTAGCGGGGGAGCTCTCCTACAATGAGCAGTTCTTC.

This clone was seen a handful of times. The chain carries TRBV5-1 and TRBJ1-6; D is undetermined. V gave up 4 bases and J gave up 7 bases, with 21 bases separating them. Germline values: CDR1 SGHRS, CDR2 YFSETQ. This CDR3 has 17 amino acids. The CDR3 DNA reads TGCGCCAGCAGCCTCGGGCCGAGGGCAGTGGCGAATTCACCCCTCCACTTT. As protein: CASSLGPRAVANSPLHF.

The table lists this clone with a few counts. This chain uses TRBV6-1 with TRBJ2-7, with D unresolved. Germline CDR1 reads MNHNS; CDR2 reads SASEGT. CDR3 length: 13 residues. The ends were cut back, 4 bases at V and 5 bases at J, with 12 bases in the middle. This CDR3 is CASSALAFDEQYF. The CDR3 bases are TGTGCCAGCAGTGCCTTAGCTTTCGACGAGCAGTACTTC.

This clone was seen more than once but under ten times. The rearrangement joins TRBV6-5 to TRBJ2-2; TRBD1 matches 8 bases. The CDR3 consists of 15 residues. J lost 5 bases, V lost 5 bases, and 7 bases had no gene match. Germline lookup yields CDR1 MNHEY and CDR2 SVGAGI. This CDR3 is CASSQSGQVTGELFF. CDR3 DNA sequence: TGTGCCAGCAGTCAATCGGGACAGGTTACCGGGGAGCTGTTTTTT.

V gene TRBV2 combines with J gene TRBJ2-7; perhaps TRBD1 as D (6 bases). Germline V gene data show CDR1 as SNHLY and CDR2 as FYNNEI. The ends were cut back, 6 bases at V and 0 bases at J, with 12 bases in the middle. This CDR3 is built from 14 residues. The DNA of the CDR3 is TGTGCCAGCAGGGACGACAGGAGCTCCTACGAGCAGTACTTC. Residues: CASRDDRSSYEQYF.

The chain couples TRBV21-1 to TRBJ1-2; no check of the table's D call, TRBD1, against the DNA was made. TRBV21-1 is a known pseudogene. The CDR3 length is 14 residues. The DNA of the CDR3 is TGTGCCAGCAGCAAAGGGGCCGGCCCGAATGGCTACACCTTC. Translation: CASSKGAGPNGYTF.

The chain links TRBV5-1 to TRBJ2-3; no reliable D call. V dropped 4 bases and J dropped 2 bases, with 17 bases sitting between them. The germline V gene has CDR1 SGHRS and CDR2 YFSETQ. This CDR3 spans 16 amino acids. CDR3 protein: CASSAARIASTDTQYF. DNA for the CDR3: TGCGCCAGCAGCGCGGCTCGCATTGCTTCCACAGATACGCAGTATTTT.

This clone was detected only a few times. The chain combines TRBV19 with TRBJ2-5; D call uncertain. This CDR3 comprises 13 residues. Germline assignment: CDR1 LNHDA and CDR2 SQIVND (reference sequence). Between the trimmed V and J ends, which lost 5 bases and 1 base, there was a span of 8 bases. The CDR3, as DNA: TGTGCCAGTAGTCCCACAGCCCAAGAGACCCAGTACTTC. It yields the protein CASSPTAQETQYF.

This clone was observed a handful of times. The chain recombines TRBV14 with TRBJ2-7; a possible D gene is TRBD2 (5 bases). This CDR3 is built from 16 residues. Germline V gene data show CDR1 as SGHDN and CDR2 as FVKESK. Trimming stripped 4 bases from V and 3 bases from J, with 19 bases between. The CDR3 DNA follows: TGTGCCAGCAGCCCGGTTCCGGAGGCGCCTTACTACGAGCAGTACTTC. This codes for CASSPVPEAPYYEQYF.

V is TRBV7-9 and J is TRBJ2-7, with 10 bases matching TRBD2. The CDR3 totals 15 residues. Looked up from germline, CDR1 is SEHNR and CDR2 is FQNEAQ (reference sequence). With V trimmed by 3 bases and J by 0 bases, 2 bases remained unmatched. In nucleotides, the CDR3 is TGTGCCAGCAGCTTGAGCGGGGGGGACTCCTACGAGCAGTACTTC. Translated: CASSLSGGDSYEQYF.